A single sample is the source of the 24 T cell receptor beta chains below, sequenced in a study of T cells after yellow fever vaccination. TCRdb independently ran MiXCR on the 5' RACE reads; one entry per CDR3 protein. Of a few hundred thousand distinct CDR3 sequences in the sample, about 7% were seen once. The sequencing used CD4+ T cells sorted from PBMCs, collected on the day of the yellow fever booster vaccination. The receptors here all came from a man aged 25-45 years who received the YFV17D yellow fever vaccine.

A few counts support this clonotype. This chain links TRBV20-1 with TRBJ2-3, with TRBD2 matching over 7 bases. Trimming took 0 bases from V and 5 from J; bases not matched to a gene: 11. Germline-derived CDR1 and CDR2 are DFQATT and SNEGSKA (reference sequence). The CDR3 runs to 16 residues. The DNA of the CDR3 is TGCAGTGCTAGAGATGTAGAGGCGGGAGTGGGAGATACGCAGTATTTT. Protein: CSARDVEAGVGDTQYF.

This clonotype was counted a few times. V gene TRBV6-1 combines with J gene TRBJ1-5, with 10 bases that match TRBD1. The junction had 11 bases not matched to a gene; V was cut back by 6 bases and J by 9 bases. The CDR3 has 15 residues. Germline CDR1 reads MNHNS; CDR2 reads SASEGT. The CDR3 DNA reads as TGTGCCAGCAGACTGGACAGGGGGGGACTTACGCCCCAGCATTTT. Encoded protein: CASRLDRGGLTPQHF.

The chain links TRBV4-3 to TRBJ1-6; no reliable D call. V was cut by 0 bases and J by 7 bases, with 13 bases left in between. CDR3 length equals 16 residues. CDR1 is LGHNA and CDR2 is YSLEER in the germline V gene. The CDR3 coding sequence is TGCGCCAGCAGCCAAGATAAGGCCTCCGGCAATTCACCCCTCCACTTT. Protein product: CASSQDKASGNSPLHF.

For this clonotype: This may be a read error: a much more frequent sequence differs by one nucleotide. CDR3: CASRDSRTDAQYF. CDR3 sequence (DNA): TGTGCCAGCCGGGACAGCCGCACAGATGCGCAGTATTTT. The chain joins TRBV2 to TRBJ2-3; 7 bases map to TRBD1. The CDR3 is 13 residues long. Germline loops: CDR1 SNHLY, CDR2 FYNNEI. The full variable domain, in which reference TRBV2 and TRBJ2-3 provide the parts outside the CDR3, is EPEVTQTPSHQVTQMGQEVILRCVPISNHLYFYWYRQILGQKVEFLVSFYNNEISEKSEIFDDQFSVERPDGSNFTLKIRSTKLEDSAMYFCASRDSRTDAQYFGPGTRLTVL.

The sample holds many counts of this clonotype. V usage is TRBV18 and J usage is TRBJ2-1; the D gene is possibly TRBD2 (6 bases). V lost 3 bases and J 0 bases, leaving 6 bases between the germline ends. From germline, CDR1 is KGHSH and CDR2 LQKENI. The CDR3 sequence is 14 residues long. DNA of the CDR3: TGTGCCAGCTCACCGACTAGCTCCTACAATGAGCAGTTCTTC. This codes for CASSPTSSYNEQFF.

This chain uses TRBV20-1 with TRBJ1-6; D gene ambiguous. CDR1 is DFQATT, CDR2 SNEGSKA, per germline (reference sequence). The CDR3 loop spans 10 amino acids. Trimming left V 4 bases short and J 13 bases short, with 8 bases between. This CDR3 is CSAKPTPLHF. CDR3 coding DNA: TGCAGTGCTAAACCGACGCCCCTCCACTTT.

This clonotype was counted at least ten times. The chain uses TRBV6-2 or TRBV6-3 and TRBJ2-3; D is possibly TRBD2 (6 bases). Trimming left V 6 bases short and J 0 bases short, with 16 bases between. The CDR3 is 16 residues long. Germline assignment: CDR1 MNHEY and CDR2 SVGEGT. The CDR3 protein is CASSQAPGLSTDTQYF. The CDR3 DNA reads as TGTGCCAGCAGCCAAGCCCCGGGACTCAGCACAGATACGCAGTATTTT.

This clonotype was counted between two and nine times. The gene calls are TRBV20-1 and TRBJ1-1; D perhaps matches TRBD1 (6 bases). Trimming left V 6 bases short and J 5 bases short, with 13 bases between. CDR3 length: 12 residues. From germline, CDR1 is DFQATT and CDR2 SNEGSKA (reference sequence). CDR3 region: CSARDISTEAFF. The CDR3 DNA sequence: TGCAGTGCCCGGGACATTTCGACTGAAGCTTTCTTT.

This clonotype was found many times. Here the CDR3 reads CASSLDNRNQPQHF. CDR3 DNA: TGCGCCAGCAGCTTGGACAACCGGAATCAGCCCCAGCATTTT. The rearrangement links TRBV5-1 to TRBJ1-5; D uncertain. Between the trimmed V and J ends, which lost 0 bases and 4 bases, there was a span of 8 bases. Germline CDR1 and CDR2: SGHRS and YFSETQ. CDR3 length: 14 residues.

This clonotype has more than one count but fewer than ten. The rearrangement joins TRBV2 to TRBJ2-3; a weak D match, TRBD1 (6 bases). This CDR3 is built from 14 residues. CDR1 is SNHLY, CDR2 FYNNEI, per germline. Trimming pared 9 bases from V and 0 bases from J, leaving 13 bases between. The CDR3 protein is CARAYRDSTDTQYF. The CDR3, as DNA: TGTGCCAGAGCTTACAGGGATAGCACAGATACGCAGTATTTT.

As regards this clonotype: This may come from a read error, since a much larger clone is one base off. The gene calls are TRBV28 and TRBJ1-2, with D hard to call. The CDR3 runs to 14 residues. The germline V gene has CDR1 MDHEN and CDR2 SYDVKM. The CDR3: CASILNGGYYDYTF. The CDR3 bases are TGTGCCAGCATCCTGAACGGCGGGTACTATGACTACACCTTC.

This clonotype came up many times. As DNA, the CDR3 is TGTGCCAGCAGCCTTTGGGGTTGGTCAGAGACCCAGTACTTC. It translates to CASSLWGWSETQYF. This chain joins TRBV11-2 and TRBJ2-5, with D hard to call. The V end lost 5 bases, the J end lost 4 bases, and 14 bases lay between the germline ends. Germline V gives CDR1 SGHAT, CDR2 FQNNGV. This CDR3 has 14 residues.

This chain joins TRBV19 and TRBJ2-5, with TRBD2 matching 7 bases. The CDR3 runs to 14 residues. Germline CDR1 and CDR2: LNHDA and SQIVND (reference sequence). Trimming at V came to 9 bases and at J to 2 bases, leaving 9 bases not matched to a gene. The DNA of the CDR3 is TGTGCCAGCCGCGAGGCTAGCGGTCAAGAGACCCAGTACTTC. This sequence encodes CASREASGQETQYF. Supplemented by reference TRBV19 and TRBJ2-5, the full variable domain reads DGGITQSPKYLFRKEGQNVTLSCEQNLNHDAMYWYRQDPGQGLRLIYYSQIVNDFQKGDIAEGYSVSREKKESFPLTVTSAQKNPTAFYLCASREASGQETQYFGPGTRLLVL.

This clonotype was counted at least ten times. The V and J genes are TRBV7-2 and TRBJ2-7; 11 bases align to TRBD2. J was trimmed by 3 bases and V by 2 bases; bases with no gene match: 0. The CDR3 covers 14 residues. Germline CDR1 reads SGHTA; CDR2 reads FQGNSA. The CDR3 spells CASSLLAGGYEQYF. The CDR3 DNA sequence: TGTGCCAGCAGCTTACTAGCGGGGGGCTACGAGCAGTACTTC.

The chain uses TRBV6-4 and TRBJ2-2, with a possible D match to TRBD2 (5 bases). The CDR3 runs 14 residues. The germline CDR1 and CDR2 sequences are MRHNA and SNTAGT. The V and J ends lost 8 bases and 4 bases respectively, with 14 bases between them. Here the CDR3 DNA reads TGTGCCAGCCAGAGTGATCGGGGCACCGGGGAGCTGTTTTTT. Protein sequence: CASQSDRGTGELFF.

Regarding this clonotype: This could be a read error, since a much larger clone is one nucleotide away. The rearrangement links TRBV21-1 to TRBJ2-6; TRBD1, the table's D call, lacks a check against the DNA. TRBV21-1 is shown as a pseudogene. This CDR3 contains 19 residues. DNA for the CDR3: TGTGCCAGCAGCAAAGCCCTCAGGGAAACGATCTCTGGGGCCAACGTCCTGACTTTC. It yields the protein CASSKALRETISGANVLTF.

This clonotype has ten or more counts. One end of the junction is discordant with germline, which a read error may explain. The chain links TRBV12-3 or TRBV12-4 to TRBJ2-3, with 7 bases fitting TRBD2. This CDR3 comprises 12 residues. The chain's CDR3 is CASRLAGDTQYF. The CDR3 bases are TGTGCCAGCAGGTTAGCGGGAGATACGCAGTATTTT.

This clonotype was detected only a few times. Mismatch with germline at one junction end may stem from a read error. The J gene is TRBJ2-3, the V gene TRBV20-1; D is possibly TRBD1 or TRBD2 (5 bases each). Germline CDR1 reads DFQATT; CDR2 reads SNEGSKA (reference sequence). The CDR3 covers 12 residues. The chain's CDR3 is CRATSGTDTQYF. CDR3 DNA: TGCAGAGCTACATCGGGGACGGATACGCAGTATTTT.

The gene calls are TRBV7-2 and TRBJ2-3, with D unresolved. CDR1 is SGHTA and CDR2 is FQGNSA in the germline V gene. The ends were cut back, 4 bases at V and 6 bases at J, with 20 bases in the middle. This CDR3 contains 16 residues. The CDR3 here is CASSSQVWSQRDTQYF. For the CDR3, the DNA is TGTGCCAGCAGCTCGCAAGTTTGGTCTCAGAGGGATACGCAGTATTTT. The variable domain in full, with the rest retrieved from reference TRBV7-2 and TRBJ2-3, is GAGVSQSPSNKVTEKGKDVELRCDPISGHTALYWYRQSLGQGLEFLIYFQGNSAPDKSGLPSDRFSAERTGGSVSTLTIQRTQQEDSAVYLCASSSQVWSQRDTQYFGPGTRLTVL.

This clonotype was picked up a small number of times. The genes are TRBV24-1 and TRBJ2-5, with 8 bases matching TRBD1. The CDR3 covers 15 residues. The germline V gene encodes CDR1 KGHDR and CDR2 SFDVKD. J was trimmed by 5 bases and V by 11 bases; bases with no gene match: 15. CDR3 loop: CAIGGAGGLGETQYF. The CDR3 DNA reads as TGTGCCATCGGAGGGGCAGGGGGCCTGGGGGAGACCCAGTACTTC.

In its sample, this clonotype was seen a few times. DNA of the CDR3: TGCGCCAGCAGCGCCGGGACAGGGGCCCTAGGAGGGGAGCTGTTTTTT. Amino acids: CASSAGTGALGGELFF. The chain carries TRBV5-1 and TRBJ2-2; 10 bases map to TRBD1. CDR3 length equals 16 residues. V was pared by 4 bases and J by 8 bases, with 11 bases of the junction left unmatched. Germline lookup yields CDR1 SGHRS and CDR2 YFSETQ.

The chain joins TRBV20-1 to TRBJ2-1; the match to TRBD2 covers 8 bases. Germline V gene sequence: CDR1 DFQATT, CDR2 SNEGSKA (reference sequence). The CDR3 spans 14 residues. Trimming cost V 5 bases and J 8 bases; bases outside gene matches: 11. The CDR3 nucleotides are TGCAGTGCTGCTCGGGGGGGAGTTGGGGATGAGCAGTTCTTC. Amino acid sequence: CSAARGGVGDEQFF.

This clonotype appeared a few times. The genes are TRBV5-4 and TRBJ2-7, with a tentative D call TRBD1 (5 bases). There are 13 residues in the CDR3. Trimming took off 7 bases at V and 5 bases at J, with 16 bases between the two ends. Germline values: CDR1 SGHNT, CDR2 YYREEE (reference sequence). The CDR3 loop reads CASGSSGINEQYF. CDR3 bases: TGTGCCAGCGGATCGTCAGGGATAAACGAGCAGTACTTC.

This clonotype was picked up many times. This rearrangement joins TRBV28 to TRBJ1-5, with TRBD1 as a possible D gene (6 bases). V was cut by 7 bases and J by 2 bases, with 9 bases left in between. The CDR3 loop spans 13 amino acids. Germline V gene sequence: CDR1 MDHEN, CDR2 SYDVKM. CDR3 DNA sequence: TGTGCCAGCAAACAGGGAGGCAATCAGCCCCAGCATTTT. The encoded protein is CASKQGGNQPQHF. Combining the CDR3 with reference TRBV28 and TRBJ1-5 gives the whole variable domain DVKVTQSSRYLVKRTGEKVFLECVQDMDHENMFWYRQDPGLGLRLIYFSYDVKMKEKGDIPEGYSVSREKKERFSLILESASTNQTSMYLCASKQGGNQPQHFGDGTRLSIL.